Listed here are 9 T cell receptor beta chains from one sample, sequenced in a study of T cell responses to AZD1222 COVID-19 vaccine. Some clones are missing from TCRdb's copy, which holds only in-frame ones; the method was immunoSEQ multiplex PCR. The data contain about 160,000 clones, approximately 89% of them singletons. The starting material was peripheral blood, obtained on day 0 of AZD1222 vaccination. These receptors were collected from an adult in good health.

CDR3 bases: TGTGCCACCAGTTCGTACCTCAACACCGGGGAGCTGTTTTTT. Protein product: CATSSYLNTGELFF. The chain uses TRBV24-1 and TRBJ2-2; D gene unclear. This CDR3 is 14 amino acids long. The germline V gene encodes CDR1 KGHDR and CDR2 SFDVKD. With 6 bases removed from V and 2 bases from J, the gap between germline ends came to 9 bases.

The chain recombines TRBV7-9 with TRBJ2-7; D is uncertain. This CDR3 comprises 17 residues. Deletions cut 2 bases from V and 4 bases from J, with 21 bases between. Germline CDR1 is SEHNR and CDR2 is FQNEAQ (reference sequence). The CDR3 here is CASSLSGLGWNKYEQYF. Written as DNA, the CDR3 is TGTGCCAGCAGCTTATCCGGTTTAGGCTGGAACAAGTACGAGCAGTACTTC.

The V gene is TRBV4-1, the J gene TRBJ2-7; the D is unclear. The V gene lost 0 bases and the J gene lost 1 base, with 13 bases spanning the gap. The CDR3 covers 16 residues. Germline values: CDR1 MGHRA, CDR2 YSYEKL. CDR3: CASSQEAPEPSYEQYF. The CDR3, as DNA: TGCGCCAGCAGCCAAGAAGCGCCGGAGCCTTCCTACGAGCAGTACTTC.

V and J are TRBV11-3 and TRBJ2-5; 8 positions match TRBD2. After removal of 1 base from V and 4 bases from J, the junction contained 2 bases not matched to a gene. This CDR3 is 14 amino acids long. Per germline, CDR1 SGHNT and CDR2 YENEEA. The CDR3 coding sequence is TGTGCCAGCAGCTTAGGACTAGCGAGAGAGACCCAGTACTTC. Its protein is CASSLGLARETQYF.

This chain connects TRBV19 to TRBJ2-3, with 8 bases lining up with TRBD1. Germline trimming cut 2 bases from V and 4 bases from J; bases unmatched to any gene: 8. Germline CDR1 reads LNHDA; CDR2 reads SQIVND (reference sequence). The CDR3 contains 16 residues. The CDR3, as DNA: TGTGCCAGTAGTATACCCGGACAGGGCGGTCCAGATACGCAGTATTTT. It codes for CASSIPGQGGPDTQYF.

On this clone: A junction boundary mismatches the germline segment, possibly from a read error. The chain joins TRBV7-9 to TRBJ2-7; 8 positions agree with TRBD1. This CDR3 region has 15 residues. Germline assignment: CDR1 SEHNR and CDR2 FQNEAQ (reference sequence). CDR3 sequence (DNA): TGCGCCAGCAGCTCAGGCGGGGACAGGCCCTACGAGCAGTACTTC. This sequence encodes CASSSGGDRPYEQYF.

The CDR3 DNA is TGTGCCAGCAGCTCGACAATCAGGGGACCCTCCTACGAGCAGTACTTC. Protein sequence: CASSSTIRGPSYEQYF. The chain is built from TRBV7-8 and TRBJ2-7, with D perhaps TRBD1 (6 bases). CDR3 length: 16 residues. V lost 4 bases and J lost 0, with 16 bases in between. Per germline, CDR1 SGHVS and CDR2 FQNEAQ.

The table lists this clone with a few counts. The sample contains more than one DNA sequence encoding this CDR3. This chain connects TRBV5-1 to TRBJ1-5; D gene uncertain. This CDR3 is built from 15 residues. With 0 bases removed from V and 0 bases from J, the gap between germline ends came to 7 bases. Germline CDR1 reads SGHRS; CDR2 reads YFSETQ. CDR3 coding DNA: TGCGCCAGCAGCTTGGAGGGCGATAGCAATCAGCCCCAGCATTTT. Translating it yields CASSLEGDSNQPQHF.

This sequence joins TRBV7-2 and TRBJ2-5; 14 bases agree with TRBD2. V lost 4 bases and J lost 4; bases outside the gene matches: 5. The CDR3 runs 16 residues. The germline V gene encodes CDR1 SGHTA and CDR2 FQGNSA. CDR3 nucleotide sequence: TGTGCCAGCAGCTGGGGGACTAGCGGGAGCCTAGAGACCCAGTACTTC. Its translation is CASSWGTSGSLETQYF.